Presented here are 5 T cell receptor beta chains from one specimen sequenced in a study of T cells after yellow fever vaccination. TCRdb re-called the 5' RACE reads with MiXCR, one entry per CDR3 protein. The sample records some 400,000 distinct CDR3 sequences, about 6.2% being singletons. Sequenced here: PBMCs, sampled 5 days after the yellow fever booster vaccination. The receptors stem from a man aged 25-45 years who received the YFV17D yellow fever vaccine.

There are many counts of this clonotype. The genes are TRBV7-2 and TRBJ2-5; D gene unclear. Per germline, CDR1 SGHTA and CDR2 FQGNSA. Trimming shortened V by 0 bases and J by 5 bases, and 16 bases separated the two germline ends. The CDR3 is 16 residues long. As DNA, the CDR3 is TGTGCCAGCAGCTTAGCGGCTAGTCACTCTCAGGAGACCCAGTACTTC. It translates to CASSLAASHSQETQYF.

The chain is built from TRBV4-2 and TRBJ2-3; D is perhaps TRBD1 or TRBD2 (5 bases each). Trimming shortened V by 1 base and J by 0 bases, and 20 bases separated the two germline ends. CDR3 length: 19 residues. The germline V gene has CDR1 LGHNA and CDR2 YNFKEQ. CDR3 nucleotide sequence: TGTGCCAGCAGCCAAGGACAGCGGCGAATCGGCGTTAGCACAGATACGCAGTATTTT. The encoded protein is CASSQGQRRIGVSTDTQYF.

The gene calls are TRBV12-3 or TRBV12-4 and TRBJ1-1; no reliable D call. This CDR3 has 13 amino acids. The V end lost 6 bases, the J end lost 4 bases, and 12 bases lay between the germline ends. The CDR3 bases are TGTGCCAGCAGGATACGAGGGTCCACTGAAGCTTTCTTT. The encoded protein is CASRIRGSTEAFF.

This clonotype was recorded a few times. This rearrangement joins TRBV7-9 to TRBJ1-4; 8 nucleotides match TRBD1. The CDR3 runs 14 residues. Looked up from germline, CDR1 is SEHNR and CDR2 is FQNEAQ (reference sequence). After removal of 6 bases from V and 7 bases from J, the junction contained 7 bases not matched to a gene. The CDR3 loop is CASRQGQGREKLFF. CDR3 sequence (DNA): TGTGCCAGCAGACAAGGACAGGGTCGTGAAAAACTGTTTTTT.

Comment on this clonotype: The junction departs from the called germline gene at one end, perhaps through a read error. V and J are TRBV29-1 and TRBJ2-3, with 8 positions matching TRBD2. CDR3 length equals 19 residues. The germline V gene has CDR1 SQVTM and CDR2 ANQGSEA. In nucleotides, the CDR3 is TGCAGCGTTGAAGATCAATTGGCTAGCGGGTATACTAGCACAGGTACGCAGTATTTT. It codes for CSVEDQLASGYTSTGTQYF.